This T cell receptor (beta chain) was recovered during a study of siplizumab effects on memory and regulatory T cells. Study-wide results and caveats: The naive T cell population seemed more diverse than memory cells and seemed a major contributor to the alloresponse.

The J segment lost 4 bases and the V segment lost 6 bases, leaving 5 bases of the junction unmatched. There are 13 residues in the CDR3. CDR1 and CDR2 (germline): MNHNY, SVGAGI (reference sequence). A few donor pairs also had unstimulated CD4+ and CD8+ naive and memory subsets sequenced. TCR templates numbering some 10^5 were assayed per sample. Repertoires were generated with immunoSEQ multiplex PCR, while TCRdb's copy carries only in-frame clones and drops some. The sample has 55,000 to 80,000 clones, roughly 85% seen once. A word on this clone: As yet, its antigen is unknown.

Specimen: memory CD4+ T cells sorted from blood. This receptor was obtained from a human donor in good health. This sequence joins TRBV6-6 and TRBJ1-2; 7 bases line up with TRBD1. Here the CDR3 reads CASRDDRAYGYTF. In nucleotides, the CDR3 is TGTGCCAGCAGAGACGACAGGGCCTATGGCTACACCTTC.